Listed below are T cell receptor beta chains from one sample, sequenced in a study of shared clonotypes between healthy human individuals. Profiled with immunoSEQ multiplex PCR; TCRdb holds only in-frame clones, not every one. Of some 2.1 million clones listed, approximately 94% were seen once; the top ten hold roughly 1%. The sequenced sample consisted of naive CD8+ T cells sorted from blood. Receptor source: a man aged 18 to 30 in good health. Both conserved end residues are part of each CDR3. The D gene is left open where the match is weak. Clone size appears in some rows only: once, few, many, or a class for an expanded clone.

TRBV29-1	TRBD1	TRBJ2-5	NA	TGCAGCGTTGTGTTCCGGGACAGGGGGTATGGGGAGACCCAGTACTTC	CSVVFRDRGYGETQYF
TRBV9	TRBD2	TRBJ2-1	NA	TGTGCCAGCAGCGTAGAGGGGACTAGGAAGAATGAGCAGTTCTTC	CASSVEGTRKNEQFF
TRBV2	NA	TRBJ2-3	NA	TGTGCCAGCAGACCTCAGGGAATAGATACGCAGTATTTT	CASRPQGIDTQYF
TRBV29-1	NA	TRBJ2-3	NA	TGCAGCGTTAGGGGGACCTACACAGATACGCAGTATTTT	CSVRGTYTDTQYF
TRBV12-5	NA	TRBJ2-1	NA	TGTGCTAGTGGTTTGGAGTTTGTTGAGCAGTTCTTC	CASGLEFVEQFF
TRBV11-2	TRBD2	TRBJ2-1	once	TGTGCCAGCAGCTTCGGGACTAGTTTTGGGCAGTTCTTC	CASSFGTSFGQFF
TRBV5-6	TRBD2	TRBJ2-5	NA	TGTGCCAGCAGCTTTTTCGACGGGGGAGGGGAGACCCAGTACTTC	CASSFFDGGGETQYF
TRBV5-1	NA	TRBJ2-7	NA	TGCGCCAGCAGCTCAGGGGATTACTACGAGCAGTACTTC	CASSSGDYYEQYF
TRBV30	NA	TRBJ1-3	NA	TGTGCCTGGAGGTTCGGGTACTCTGGAAACACCATATATTTT	CAWRFGYSGNTIYF
TRBV7-9	TRBD1	TRBJ2-2	NA	TGTGCCAGCAGCACGACAGGGGGCGTCGGCACCGGGGAGCTGTTTTTT	CASSTTGGVGTGELFF
TRBV30	NA	TRBJ2-3	NA	TGTGCCTGGAGTGTAATGGGGACAGATACGCAGTATTTT	CAWSVMGTDTQYF
TRBV6-6	NA	TRBJ2-1	NA	TGTGCCAGCAGTTCACAGGACCGCTACAATGAGCAGTTCTTC	CASSSQDRYNEQFF
TRBV2	NA	TRBJ2-7	NA	TGTGCCAGCAATGAGGGAGCGAGCTACGAGCAGTACTTC	CASNEGASYEQYF
TRBV5-4	TRBD1	TRBJ2-5	NA	TGTGCCAGCAGCCCGACAGGGGAGGAGACCCAGTACTTC	CASSPTGEETQYF
TRBV4-3	NA	TRBJ1-3	NA	TGCGCCAGCAGCCAAGATAGGGGACTAGTGGGACACACCATATATTTT	CASSQDRGLVGHTIYF
TRBV7-9	TRBD1	TRBJ1-5	NA	TGTGCCAGCAGCCTCGGGACAGGGACTCAGCCCCAGCATTTT	CASSLGTGTQPQHF
TRBV27	TRBD1	TRBJ1-1	NA	TGTGCCAGCAGTTTCGTCCAGGGGGAGGTCACTGAAGCTTTCTTT	CASSFVQGEVTEAFF
TRBV10-2	TRBD1	TRBJ2-3	NA	TGCGCCACCTTAGGGACAGGGCAGTATTTT	CATLGTGQYF
TRBV9	TRBD2	TRBJ2-7	NA	TGTGCCAGCAGCCCCCGGGAGGGGGACGGCTACGAGCAGTACTTC	CASSPREGDGYEQYF
TRBV7-9	NA	TRBJ1-2	NA	TGTGCCAGCAGCCATCCGACCTCCTATGGCTACACCTTC	CASSHPTSYGYTF
TRBV10-2	TRBD2	TRBJ2-1	NA	TGCGCCAGCAGTGACGTTCCGGGAGGCAGCTCCTACAATGAGCAGTTCTTC	CASSDVPGGSSYNEQFF
TRBV19	TRBD2	TRBJ2-3	NA	TGTGCCAGTAGCGGGAGGTCAGATACGCAGTATTTT	CASSGRSDTQYF
TRBV19	NA	TRBJ1-6	NA	TGTGCCAGTAGATTCCGGGACTTCGATTCACCCCTCCACTTT	CASRFRDFDSPLHF
TRBV9	NA	TRBJ1-3	once	TGTGCCAGCAGCGTAGGATTGGGGAGCTCTGGAAACACCATATATTTT	CASSVGLGSSGNTIYF
TRBV30	NA	TRBJ2-3	NA	TGTGCCTGGAGTTCACAGGAAGGGATTAAGGGTACAGATACGCAGTATTTT	CAWSSQEGIKGTDTQYF
TRBV18	NA	TRBJ2-7	NA	TGTGCCAGCTCAGAGGAGGGACACGGTGGCAACGAGCAGTACTTC	CASSEEGHGGNEQYF
TRBV9	TRBD1	TRBJ2-2	NA	TGTGCCAGCAGCGGACAGGGGAGCAGGGGGGAGCTGTTTTTT	CASSGQGSRGELFF
TRBV6-1	TRBD2	TRBJ2-5	NA	TGTGCCACCCTACCCCTAGCGGGAGGGGAGACCCAGTACTTC	CATLPLAGGETQYF
TRBV29-1	NA	TRBJ1-2	NA	TGCAGCGTTGACACGGGGACCTATGGCTACACCTTC	CSVDTGTYGYTF
TRBV5-4	NA	TRBJ2-7	NA	TGTGCCAGCAGCTTCGGCCCGGACGAGCAGTACTTC	CASSFGPDEQYF
TRBV9	TRBD1	TRBJ1-1	NA	TGTGCCAGCAGCGTTGAGGGGGCCATGAACACTGAAGCTTTCTTT	CASSVEGAMNTEAFF
TRBV4-1	NA	TRBJ1-1	NA	TGCGCCAGCAGTCCCGAAGGATCCACTGAAGCTTTCTTT	CASSPEGSTEAFF
TRBV4-3	TRBD2	TRBJ2-2	NA	TGCGCCAGCAGCCAAGAGCGGGAGTTGAACACCGGGGAGCTGTTTTTT	CASSQERELNTGELFF
TRBV6-1	NA	TRBJ1-1	NA	TGTGCCAGCACTGAATACGCTGAAGCTTTCTTT	CASTEYAEAFF
TRBV2	TRBD2	TRBJ2-1	NA	TGTGCCAGCAGTGAATCGGTAGCGGGGGGAAACAATGAGCAGTTCTTC	CASSESVAGGNNEQFF
TRBV11-2	NA	TRBJ2-7	NA	TGTGCCAGCAGCTTCGGGGCCTCGAGCTCCTACGAGCAGTACTTC	CASSFGASSSYEQYF
TRBV7-7	NA	TRBJ2-1	NA	TGTGCTAGCAGCTTAGGCTTGCAGGGTTCCCTCAATGAGCAGTTCTTC	CASSLGLQGSLNEQFF
TRBV28	NA	TRBJ2-1	once	TGTGCCAGCCGATCGCGGGACAGCATATCCTACAATGAGCAGTTCTTC	CASRSRDSISYNEQFF
TRBV9	NA	TRBJ2-7	NA	TGTGCCAGCAGCGTGGGAGGGGGCACGTACGAGCAGTACTTC	CASSVGGGTYEQYF
TRBV4-1	NA	TRBJ2-1	once	TGCGCCAGCAGCCATTCAGCGGGCTCCTACAATGAGCAGTTCTTC	CASSHSAGSYNEQFF
TRBV27	TRBD1	TRBJ2-7	NA	TGTGCCAGCAGTTCTTGGACAGGTGAGGGCTACGAGCAGTACTTC	CASSSWTGEGYEQYF
TRBV30	NA	TRBJ1-6	NA	TGTGCCTGGAGCCCCCTACGACAGCCCCTCCACTTT	CAWSPLRQPLHF
TRBV1	NA	TRBJ2-3	NA	TGCACCAGCAGCCGGCGGGGCGGGAGGGAAAATACGCAGTATTTT	CTSSRRGGRENTQYF
TRBV7-9	NA	TRBJ1-2	NA	TGTGCCAGCAGCTCCTTGGATGGCTACACCTTC	CASSSLDGYTF
TRBV6-1	TRBD1	TRBJ2-5	NA	TGTGCCAGCAGCTACAGGGGGATACAAGAGACCCAGTACTTC	CASSYRGIQETQYF
TRBV6-5	NA	TRBJ2-7	NA	TGTGCCAGCAGTGACTCTAGGGGGGACCTCGAGCAGTACTTC	CASSDSRGDLEQYF